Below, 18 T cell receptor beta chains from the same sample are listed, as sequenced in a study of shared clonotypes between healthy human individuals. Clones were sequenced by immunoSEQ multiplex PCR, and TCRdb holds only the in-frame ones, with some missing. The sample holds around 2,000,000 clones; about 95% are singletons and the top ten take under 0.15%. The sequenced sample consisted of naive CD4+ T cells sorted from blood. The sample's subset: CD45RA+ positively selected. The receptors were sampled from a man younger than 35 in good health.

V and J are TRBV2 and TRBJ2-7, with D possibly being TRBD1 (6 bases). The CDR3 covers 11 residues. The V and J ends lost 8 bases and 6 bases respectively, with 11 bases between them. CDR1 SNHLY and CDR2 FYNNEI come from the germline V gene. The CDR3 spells CASLQGVEQYF. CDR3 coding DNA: TGTGCCAGCCTACAGGGCGTCGAGCAGTACTTC.

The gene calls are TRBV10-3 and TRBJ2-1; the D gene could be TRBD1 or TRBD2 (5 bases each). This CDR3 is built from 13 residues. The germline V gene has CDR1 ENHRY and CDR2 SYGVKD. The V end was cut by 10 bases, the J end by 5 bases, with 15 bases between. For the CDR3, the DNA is TGTGCCACAGACTCGGGACGGGACAATGAGCAGTTCTTC. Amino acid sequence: CATDSGRDNEQFF.

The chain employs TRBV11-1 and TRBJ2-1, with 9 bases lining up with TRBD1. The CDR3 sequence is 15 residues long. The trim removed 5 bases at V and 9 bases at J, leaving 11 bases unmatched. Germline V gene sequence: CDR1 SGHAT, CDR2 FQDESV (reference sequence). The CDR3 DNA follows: TGTGCCAGCAGCCGCGAAGGACAGGGGAGGGTTGAGCAGTTCTTC. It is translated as CASSREGQGRVEQFF.

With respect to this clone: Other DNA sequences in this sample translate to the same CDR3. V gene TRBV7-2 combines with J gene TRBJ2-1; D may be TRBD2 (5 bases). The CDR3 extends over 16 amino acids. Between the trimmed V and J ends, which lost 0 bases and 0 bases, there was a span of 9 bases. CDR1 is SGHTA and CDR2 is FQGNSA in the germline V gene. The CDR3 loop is CASSLASGSSYNEQFF. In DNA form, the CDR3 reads TGTGCCAGCAGCTTAGCAAGCGGAAGCTCCTACAATGAGCAGTTCTTC.

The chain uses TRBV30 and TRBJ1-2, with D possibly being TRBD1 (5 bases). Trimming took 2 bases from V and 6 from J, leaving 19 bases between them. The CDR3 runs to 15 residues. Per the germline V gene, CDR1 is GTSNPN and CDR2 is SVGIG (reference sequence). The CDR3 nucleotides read TGTGCCTGGAGTCACCCCTCACACGGGGGACATGGCTACACCTTC. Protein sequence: CAWSHPSHGGHGYTF.

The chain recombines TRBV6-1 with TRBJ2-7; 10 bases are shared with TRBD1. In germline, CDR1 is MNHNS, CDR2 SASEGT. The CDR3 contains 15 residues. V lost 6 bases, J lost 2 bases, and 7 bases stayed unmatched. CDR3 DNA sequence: TGTGCCAGCAGCCTCTTGACAGGGGGCACCTACGAGCAGTACTTC. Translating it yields CASSLLTGGTYEQYF.

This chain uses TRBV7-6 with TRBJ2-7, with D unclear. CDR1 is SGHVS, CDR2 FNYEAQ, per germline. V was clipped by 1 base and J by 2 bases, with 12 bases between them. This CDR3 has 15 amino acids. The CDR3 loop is CASSLVSVGPYEQYF. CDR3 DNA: TGTGCCAGCAGCTTAGTAAGCGTGGGTCCCTACGAGCAGTACTTC. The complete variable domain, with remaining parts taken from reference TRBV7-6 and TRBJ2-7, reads GAGVSQSPRYKVTKRGQDVALRCDPISGHVSLYWYRQALGQGPEFLTYFNYEAQQDKSGLPNDRFSAERPEGSISTLTIQRTEQRDSAMYRCASSLVSVGPYEQYFGPGTRLTVT.

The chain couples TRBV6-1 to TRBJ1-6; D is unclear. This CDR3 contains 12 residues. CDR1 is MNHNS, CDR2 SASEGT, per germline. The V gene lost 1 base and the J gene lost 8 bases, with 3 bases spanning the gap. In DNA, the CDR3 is TGTGCCAGCAGTGAAGAGTATTCACCCCTCCACTTT. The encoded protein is CASSEEYSPLHF.

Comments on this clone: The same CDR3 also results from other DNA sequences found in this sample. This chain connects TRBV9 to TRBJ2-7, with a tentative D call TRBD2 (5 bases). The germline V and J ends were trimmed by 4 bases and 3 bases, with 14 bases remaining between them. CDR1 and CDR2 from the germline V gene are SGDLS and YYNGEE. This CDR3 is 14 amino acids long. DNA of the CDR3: TGTGCCAGCAGCCCTAGGACGGAGGACTACGAGCAGTACTTC. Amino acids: CASSPRTEDYEQYF. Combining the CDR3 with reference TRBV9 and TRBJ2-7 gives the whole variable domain DSGVTQTPKHLITATGQRVTLRCSPRSGDLSVYWYQQSLDQGLQFLIQYYNGEERAKGNILERFSAQQFPDLHSELNLSSLELGDSALYFCASSPRTEDYEQYFGPGTRLTVT.

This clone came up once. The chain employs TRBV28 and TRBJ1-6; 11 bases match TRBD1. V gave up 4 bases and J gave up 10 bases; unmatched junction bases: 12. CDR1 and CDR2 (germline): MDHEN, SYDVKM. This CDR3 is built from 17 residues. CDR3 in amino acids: CASSSPTPGTGGSPLHF. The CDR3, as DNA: TGTGCCAGCAGTTCCCCTACCCCCGGGACAGGGGGATCACCCCTCCACTTT.

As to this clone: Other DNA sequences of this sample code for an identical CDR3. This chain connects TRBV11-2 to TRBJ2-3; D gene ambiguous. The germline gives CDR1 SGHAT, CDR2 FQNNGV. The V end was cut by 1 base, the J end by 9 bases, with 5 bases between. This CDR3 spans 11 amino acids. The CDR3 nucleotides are TGTGCCAGCAGCTTAGGTGGAACGCAGTATTTT. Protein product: CASSLGGTQYF.

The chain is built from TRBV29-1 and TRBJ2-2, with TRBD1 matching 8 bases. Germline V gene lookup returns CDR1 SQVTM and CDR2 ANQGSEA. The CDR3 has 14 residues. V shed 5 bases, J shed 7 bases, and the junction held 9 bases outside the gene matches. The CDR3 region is CSVTGGRPDGELFF. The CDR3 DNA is TGCAGCGTTACAGGGGGGAGGCCCGACGGGGAGCTGTTTTTT.

The CDR3 nucleotides are TGTGCCAGCAGACGGACAGGGGCCCTGAACAACTATGGCTACACCTTC. Its translation: CASRRTGALNNYGYTF. This sequence joins TRBV6-6 and TRBJ1-2, with 9 bases fitting TRBD1. After removal of 6 bases from V and 2 bases from J, the junction contained 10 bases not matched to a gene. The V gene's germline CDR1 is MNHNY and CDR2 SVGAGI (reference sequence). The CDR3 consists of 16 residues.

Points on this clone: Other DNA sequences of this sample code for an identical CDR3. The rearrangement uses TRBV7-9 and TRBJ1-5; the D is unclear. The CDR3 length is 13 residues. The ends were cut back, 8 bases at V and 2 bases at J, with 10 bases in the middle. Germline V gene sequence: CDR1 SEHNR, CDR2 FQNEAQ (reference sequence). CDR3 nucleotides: TGTGCCAGCTCCCCTCCCGGCAATCAGCCCCAGCATTTT. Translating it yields CASSPPGNQPQHF.

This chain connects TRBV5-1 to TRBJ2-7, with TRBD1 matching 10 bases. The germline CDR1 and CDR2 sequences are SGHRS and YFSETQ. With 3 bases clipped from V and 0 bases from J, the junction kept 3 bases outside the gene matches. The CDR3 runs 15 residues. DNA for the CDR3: TGCGCCAGCAGCTCCGGGACAGGGGCCTCCTACGAGCAGTACTTC. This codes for CASSSGTGASYEQYF. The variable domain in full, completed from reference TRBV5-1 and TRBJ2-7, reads KAGVTQTPRYLIKTRGQQVTLSCSPISGHRSVSWYQQTPGQGLQFLFEYFSETQRNKGNFPGRFSGRQFSNSRSEMNVSTLELGDSALYLCASSSGTGASYEQYFGPGTRLTVT.

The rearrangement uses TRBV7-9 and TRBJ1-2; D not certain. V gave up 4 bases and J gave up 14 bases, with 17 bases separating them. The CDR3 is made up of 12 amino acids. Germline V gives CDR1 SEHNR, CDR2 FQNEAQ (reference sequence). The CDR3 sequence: CASSSSPLSLTF. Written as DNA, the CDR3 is TGTGCCAGCAGCTCCTCCCCCCTTTCCTTAACCTTC.

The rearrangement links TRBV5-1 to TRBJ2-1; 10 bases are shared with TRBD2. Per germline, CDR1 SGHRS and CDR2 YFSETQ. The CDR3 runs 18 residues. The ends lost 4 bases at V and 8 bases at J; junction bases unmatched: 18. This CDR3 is CASSNGASGSHSIYEQFF. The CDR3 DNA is TGCGCCAGCAGCAATGGGGCTAGCGGGAGCCATTCTATCTATGAGCAGTTCTTC.

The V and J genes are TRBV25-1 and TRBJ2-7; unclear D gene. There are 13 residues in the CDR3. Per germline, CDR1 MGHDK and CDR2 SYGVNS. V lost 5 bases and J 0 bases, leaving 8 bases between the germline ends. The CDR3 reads CASSSPDSYEQYF. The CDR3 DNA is TGTGCCAGCAGTTCGCCAGACTCCTACGAGCAGTACTTC.